These 24 T cell receptor beta chains were sequenced from one sample in a study of early T cells in non-severe SARS-CoV-2 infection. TCRdb passed the 5' RACE reads through MiXCR, listing each CDR3 protein once. Of around 77,000 distinct CDR3 sequences listed, approximately 12% are singletons. This sample comprised whole blood, obtained at baseline. The receptors shown here come from an adult who was a healthcare worker with PCR-confirmed SARS-CoV-2 infection or an uninfected control (not recorded which). The donor label of this sample is uncertain.

This clonotype was picked up a small number of times. The V call is TRBV7-3, the J call TRBJ1-1, with a weak D call TRBD1 (6 bases). V was clipped by 0 bases and J by 5 bases, with 10 bases between them. Looked up from germline, CDR1 is SGHTA and CDR2 is FQGTGA. The CDR3 runs 14 residues. DNA of the CDR3: TGTGCCAGCAGCTTAACACAGGGTAGTACTGAAGCTTTCTTT. Protein: CASSLTQGSTEAFF.

The chain combines TRBV7-6 with TRBJ2-1; no reliable D call. Trimming pared 4 bases from V and 6 bases from J, leaving 16 bases between. This CDR3 spans 15 amino acids. Germline assignment: CDR1 SGHVS and CDR2 FNYEAQ. The CDR3 coding sequence is TGTGCCAGCAGCTCATCTAGGTCGTCCGGCAATGAGCAGTTCTTC. This sequence encodes CASSSSRSSGNEQFF.

This clonotype was found a few times. CDR3 residues: CATSRVGSPSYNEQFF. The CDR3 DNA follows: TGTGCCACCAGCAGAGTCGGGAGCCCCTCCTACAATGAGCAGTTCTTC. The chain employs TRBV15 and TRBJ2-1; tentatively, D is TRBD2 (6 bases). Trimming cost V 1 base and J 0 bases, with 10 bases left between them. Germline loops: CDR1 LNHNV, CDR2 YYDKDF (reference sequence). There are 16 residues in the CDR3.

The J gene is TRBJ2-3, the V gene TRBV18; the D call may be TRBD1 or TRBD2 (5 bases each). The CDR3 contains 17 residues. Trimming shortened V by 0 bases and J by 4 bases, and 17 bases separated the two germline ends. Germline CDR1 KGHSH, CDR2 LQKENI. The CDR3 sequence is CASSPPALGRGADTQYF. Here the CDR3 DNA reads TGTGCCAGCTCACCACCGGCTCTGGGAAGGGGAGCAGATACGCAGTATTTT.

This clonotype was detected many times. The chain links TRBV7-3 to TRBJ1-1; 9 nucleotides line up with TRBD1. V shed 5 bases and J 0 bases; nucleotides not matched to a gene: 13. The germline V gene encodes CDR1 SGHTA and CDR2 FQGTGA. The CDR3 is made up of 18 amino acids. The CDR3 region is CASSLRAGTGLLNTEAFF. The CDR3 DNA follows: TGTGCCAGCAGCCTCCGAGCCGGGACAGGGTTGTTGAACACTGAAGCTTTCTTT.

This clonotype was seen more than once but under ten times. The V call is TRBV20-1, the J call TRBJ1-1; 7 bases are a match to TRBD1. Losses at the gene ends were 0 bases for V and 4 bases for J; bases not matched to a gene: 11. From germline, CDR1 is DFQATT and CDR2 SNEGSKA (reference sequence). The CDR3 is 16 amino acids. In nucleotides, the CDR3 is TGCAGTGCTAGAGAACTCTCATGGACAGGCGCCACTGAAGCTTTCTTT. It encodes CSARELSWTGATEAFF.

The J gene is TRBJ2-7, the V gene TRBV10-3, with D unresolved. Germline CDR1 ENHRY, CDR2 SYGVKD. V lost 4 bases and J lost 5, with 15 bases in between. The CDR3 consists of 14 residues. In nucleotides, the CDR3 is TGTGCCATCAGTGTGACGTCGGCTAAAGACGAGCAGTACTTC. Residues: CAISVTSAKDEQYF.

This clonotype appeared a single time. V is TRBV25-1 and J is TRBJ2-2; possible D gene TRBD2, 6 bases. Trimming removed 8 bases at V and 4 bases at J, with 17 bases between. In germline, CDR1 is MGHDK, CDR2 SYGVNS. The CDR3 runs to 15 residues. DNA of the CDR3: TGTGCCAGCCGGGACTCCCCGCCGAGCACCGGGGAGCTGTTTTTT. This codes for CASRDSPPSTGELFF.

This clonotype was seen ten or more times. The chain combines TRBV19 with TRBJ2-1, with D unresolved. This CDR3 region has 14 residues. Trimming removed 2 bases at V and 1 base at J, with 6 bases between. Germline CDR1 reads LNHDA; CDR2 reads SQIVND (reference sequence). For the CDR3, the DNA is TGTGCCAGTAGTATATCGGGTTCCTACAATGAGCAGTTCTTC. This gives the protein CASSISGSYNEQFF. Full variable domain (outside the CDR3, taken from reference TRBV19 and TRBJ2-1): DGGITQSPKYLFRKEGQNVTLSCEQNLNHDAMYWYRQDPGQGLRLIYYSQIVNDFQKGDIAEGYSVSREKKESFPLTVTSAQKNPTAFYLCASSISGSYNEQFFGPGTRLTVL.

This clonotype has ten or more counts. V usage is TRBV20-1 and J usage is TRBJ2-7; 8 bases fit TRBD1. The CDR3 sequence is 14 residues long. Per germline, CDR1 DFQATT and CDR2 SNEGSKA (reference sequence). Germline trimming cut 3 bases from V and 0 bases from J; bases unmatched to any gene: 4. The CDR3: CSASDRGLSYEQYF. The DNA for the CDR3 is TGCAGTGCTAGTGACAGGGGACTCTCCTACGAGCAGTACTTC.

This clonotype was observed at least ten times. The rearrangement links TRBV4-1 to TRBJ1-2; 9 nucleotides agree with TRBD1. After removal of 3 bases from V and 9 bases from J, the junction contained 11 bases not matched to a gene. This CDR3 region has 15 residues. Germline V gene sequence: CDR1 MGHRA, CDR2 YSYEKL. The CDR3 reads CASSQDRRTGERYTF. The CDR3 region has the DNA TGCGCCAGCAGCCAGGACAGACGGACAGGGGAACGCTACACCTTC.

The gene calls are TRBV21-1 and TRBJ2-7. TRBV21-1 is a recognized pseudogene. This CDR3 has 14 residues. The CDR3 loop reads CASSGRLFSYEQYF. The CDR3 bases are TGTGCCAGCAGCGGCCGACTTTTTTCCTACGAGCAGTACTTC.

This clonotype occurred many times. The chain is built from TRBV7-2 and TRBJ2-5, with D tentatively TRBD1 (5 bases). The CDR3 runs to 15 residues. Germline lookup yields CDR1 SGHTA and CDR2 FQGNSA. With 1 base removed from V and 3 bases from J, the gap between germline ends came to 12 bases. CDR3 bases: TGTGCCAGCAGCTTAGAAGGGGCCTTAGAAGAGACCCAGTACTTC. Protein sequence: CASSLEGALEETQYF.

This rearrangement joins TRBV7-8 to TRBJ2-1; D remains ambiguous. Germline CDR1 reads SGHVS; CDR2 reads FQNEAQ. The CDR3 extends over 13 amino acids. V was shortened by 2 bases and J by 6 bases, with 8 bases between the two germline ends. As DNA, the CDR3 is TGTGCCAGCAGCTTATTCCCGGGCAATGAGCAGTTCTTC. Translating gives CASSLFPGNEQFF.

The table lists this clonotype with many counts. J is TRBJ1-4 and V is TRBV12-3 or TRBV12-4, with TRBD1 matching over 7 bases. The ends lost 2 bases at V and 8 bases at J; junction bases unmatched: 8. The CDR3 is 15 residues long. CDR3 bases: TGTGCCAGCAGTTTATATGGGACAGCCAAAGAAAAACTGTTTTTT. Translating gives CASSLYGTAKEKLFF.

This clonotype showed up just a few times. This chain connects TRBV4-1 to TRBJ2-2; D is unresolved. Germline values: CDR1 MGHRA, CDR2 YSYEKL. The V and J ends lost 2 bases and 5 bases respectively, with 12 bases between them. This CDR3 is 15 amino acids long. CDR3 region: CASSQFIEATGELFF. In DNA, the CDR3 is TGCGCCAGCAGCCAATTTATCGAGGCAACCGGGGAGCTGTTTTTT.

This clonotype appeared a few times. The rearrangement links TRBV4-1 to TRBJ1-5; the D is unclear. There are 15 residues in the CDR3. Germline values: CDR1 MGHRA, CDR2 YSYEKL. With 1 base removed from V and 0 bases from J, the gap between germline ends came to 7 bases. The DNA for the CDR3 is TGCGCCAGCAGCCAAGCCTGGGGTAGCAATCAGCCCCAGCATTTT. It yields the protein CASSQAWGSNQPQHF.

This clonotype was seen a few times. This chain connects TRBV27 to TRBJ2-1; D tentatively reads TRBD1 or TRBD2 (5 bases each). There are 14 residues in the CDR3. Looked up from germline, CDR1 is MNHEY and CDR2 is SMNVEV (reference sequence). V was clipped by 5 bases and J by 5 bases, with 13 bases between them. DNA for the CDR3: TGTGCCAGCAGTCTACGATGGGACGACAATGAGCAGTTCTTC. Translated: CASSLRWDDNEQFF.

The V and J genes are TRBV11-2 and TRBJ2-2; 16 nucleotides agree with TRBD2. V dropped 5 bases and J dropped 2; count of bases not matched to a gene: 8. This CDR3 has 19 amino acids. Germline V gene data show CDR1 as SGHAT and CDR2 as FQNNGV. The CDR3 nucleotides are TGTGCCAGCAGCGACGGGACTAGCGGGAGGGCCGACAACACCGGGGAGCTGTTTTTT. This codes for CASSDGTSGRADNTGELFF. Looking up the rest from reference TRBV11-2 and TRBJ2-2 gives the full variable domain: EAGVAQSPRYKIIEKRQSVAFWCNPISGHATLYWYQQILGQGPKLLIQFQNNGVVDDSQLPKDRFSAERLKGVDSTLKIQPAKLEDSAVYLCASSDGTSGRADNTGELFFGEGSRLTVL.

This clonotype was seen a handful of times. J is TRBJ2-7 and V is TRBV27; D is ambiguous. Germline CDR1 is MNHEY and CDR2 is SMNVEV (reference sequence). The CDR3 is 13 amino acids. V was shortened by 6 bases and J by 7 bases, with 16 bases between the two germline ends. CDR3 nucleotide sequence: TGTGCCAGCAGCCGCCTAGGGATAAGGGAGCAGTACTTC. Translated, it gives CASSRLGIREQYF.

This clonotype was detected a few times. The CDR3, as DNA: TGTGCCAGCAGCCAAGTCGGCCCAGATACGCAGTATTTT. Translating gives CASSQVGPDTQYF. The rearrangement uses TRBV14 and TRBJ2-3, with D unclear. CDR3 length equals 13 residues. V was shortened by 1 base and J by 4 bases, with 6 bases between the two germline ends. Germline CDR1 is SGHDN and CDR2 is FVKESK.

J is TRBJ2-6 and V is TRBV10-3; 8 bases line up with TRBD1. The ends lost 3 bases at V and 0 bases at J; junction bases unmatched: 13. The CDR3 is 20 residues long. Per germline, CDR1 ENHRY and CDR2 SYGVKD. The CDR3 spells CAISESPGTGSVSGANVLTF. CDR3 bases: TGTGCCATCAGTGAAAGTCCCGGGACAGGATCAGTCTCTGGGGCCAACGTCCTGACTTTC.

The rearrangement joins TRBV7-2 to TRBJ1-4, with D unresolved. V lost 6 bases and J lost 7, with 12 bases in between. The CDR3 is 13 residues long. Looked up from germline, CDR1 is SGHTA and CDR2 is FQGNSA. CDR3 nucleotide sequence: TGTGCCAGCAGTCCCGGGCGGACTGAAAAACTGTTTTTT. As protein: CASSPGRTEKLFF.

This clonotype showed up just a few times. This chain joins TRBV29-1 and TRBJ2-3; 7 nucleotides align to TRBD2. This CDR3 comprises 14 residues. The trim removed 7 bases at V and 3 bases at J, leaving 10 bases unmatched. Germline assignment: CDR1 SQVTM and CDR2 ANQGSEA. CDR3 bases: TGCAGCGCGGGGGGACTCACTTCTACAGATACGCAGTATTTT. Translating gives CSAGGLTSTDTQYF.